This TCR beta chain was documented in a study of blood T cell repertoires in COVID-19. Turning to the study itself: Sample material is recorded as cDNA or gDNA derived from T cells, B-cell-depleted T cells, or PBMCs.

CDR3 size: 14 residues. The germline gives CDR1 MGHRA, CDR2 YSYEKL. V dropped 3 bases and J dropped 1 base, with 8 bases sitting between them. Using immunoSEQ multiplex PCR, the repertoire was profiled, and TCRdb retains in-frame clones only, with some absent. The sample contains fewer than 150,000 clones, approximately 89% of which appear only once. The sequenced sample was peripheral blood. The sequence derives from a human donor in a cohort sampled during active COVID-19. The chain is built from TRBV4-1 and TRBJ2-3; D is uncertain. The CDR3 loop reads CASSHHIGTDTQYF. The CDR3 nucleotides read TGCGCCAGCAGCCACCATATAGGCACAGATACGCAGTATTTT.